This T cell receptor (beta chain) was found in a study of blood T cell repertoires in COVID-19 (dated by TCRdb to 2018 to 2020). As for the study more broadly: The collaborator samples originated in the United States, Italy and Spain and spanned the acute and convalescent phases of COVID-19. The prospective study material was composed of cDNA or gDNA derived from T cells, B-cell-depleted T cells, or PBMCs. Subjects who had been exposed to COVID-19, were actively infected with it, or had recovered from it provided the deeply sampled blood TCRbeta repertoires that made up the dataset. The repertoires were made available in a free public database intended to serve as a resource for research on the immune response to SARS-CoV-2. Samples were obtained from the ongoing ImmuneRACE study (first 160 participants) and from roughly 1,300 subjects provided by 6 global collaborators. The sample metadata nearly always contained a de-identified subject ID, COVID-19 status, age in years and sex. Where available, HLA class I and class II types were taken from metadata supplied by the sample provider and were not determined by assay-based typing.

The germline V gene yields SNHLY for CDR1 and FYNNEI for CDR2. The CDR3 runs 12 amino acids, cysteine and phenylalanine included. The kept DNA is CDR3 alone, 36 bases in frame from the first base. At the junction V is shortened by 5 bases and J by 7 bases, with 12 bases in between. TCRbeta CDR3 regions were amplified from genomic DNA using the immunoSEQ Assay, a bias-controlled multiplex PCR. The authors' pipeline ran thus. Nucleated cell counts per sample were estimated from amplification of reference gene primers within the assay. To quantify the absolute abundance of each unique TCRbeta CDR3 rearrangement, sequence reads were collapsed and filtered. For each sample, productive Simpson clonality was calculated by taking the square root of Simpson's diversity index across productive rearrangements. TCRdb carries this immuneACCESS record with in-frame sequences only. Its versions omit some clonotypes, under half of them owing to an unresolved V gene in the studies checked, with the rest unexplained. V, J and clone size are taken as reported in that table, and D and trimming were inferred from the DNA itself. For this sample there are around 170,000 clones; roughly 87% appear just once. The ten largest clones represent approximately 6.5% of the sample.

In the prospective study, participants were about 18 to 100 years old, resided in about two dozen geographic areas of the United States, and were enrolled through a virtual design. Cohort assignment in the prospective study relied on participant-reported clinical history from a screening survey and a study questionnaire. For ImmuneRACE Cohort 3, a participant was defined as recovered based on two consecutive negative NP/OP PCR tests, clearance by a healthcare professional, or resolution of symptoms. Each participant in the prospective study had whole blood, serum and a nasopharyngeal or oropharyngeal swab collected by mobile phlebotomists. Prospective study participants could optionally give additional blood draws and questionnaires over an approximately two-month period. Before DNA extraction, prospective study blood samples were shipped either frozen or at room temperature. What the study reported, not specific to this receptor: How much clinical and demographic metadata was included differed by source and by participant, and the metadata was provided uncurated.

A word on this clone: What this receptor recognizes is not known. It has no much larger one-base neighbor in the sample; base qualities were not kept.

The sequence is built from TRBV2 and TRBJ2-7; TRBD1 might be the D gene, on 6 matching bases. This sequence originates from a woman between 50 and 59 years old who had recovered from COVID-19. The sequencing sample was made of PBMCs or T cells enriched from blood (not recorded which). Read as DNA, the sequence is TGTGCCAGCAGTCCCACTAGGGGGGAGCAGTACTTC. Translated, it reads CASSPTRGEQYF.